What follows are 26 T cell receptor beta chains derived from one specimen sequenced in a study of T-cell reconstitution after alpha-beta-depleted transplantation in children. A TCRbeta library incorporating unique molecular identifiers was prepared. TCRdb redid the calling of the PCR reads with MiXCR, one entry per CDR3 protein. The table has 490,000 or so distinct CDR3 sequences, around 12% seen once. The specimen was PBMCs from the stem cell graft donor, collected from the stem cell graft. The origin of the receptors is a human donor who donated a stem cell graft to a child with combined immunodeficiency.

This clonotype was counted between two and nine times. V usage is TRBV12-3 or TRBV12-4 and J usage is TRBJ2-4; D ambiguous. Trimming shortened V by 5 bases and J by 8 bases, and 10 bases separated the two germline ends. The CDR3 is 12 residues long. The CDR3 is CASSALEDIQYF. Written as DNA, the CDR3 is TGTGCCAGCAGTGCCCTAGAGGACATTCAGTACTTC.

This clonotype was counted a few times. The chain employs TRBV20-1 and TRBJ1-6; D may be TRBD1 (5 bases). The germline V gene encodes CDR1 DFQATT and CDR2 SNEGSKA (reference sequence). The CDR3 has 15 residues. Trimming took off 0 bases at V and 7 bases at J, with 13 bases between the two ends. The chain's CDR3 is CSARESAGWNSPLHF. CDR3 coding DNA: TGCAGTGCTAGAGAATCTGCAGGGTGGAATTCACCCCTCCACTTT.

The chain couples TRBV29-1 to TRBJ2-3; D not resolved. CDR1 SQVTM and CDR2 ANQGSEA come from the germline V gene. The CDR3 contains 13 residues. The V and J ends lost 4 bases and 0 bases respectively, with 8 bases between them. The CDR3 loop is CSVGVTSTDTQYF. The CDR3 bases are TGCAGCGTTGGCGTTACTAGCACAGATACGCAGTATTTT.

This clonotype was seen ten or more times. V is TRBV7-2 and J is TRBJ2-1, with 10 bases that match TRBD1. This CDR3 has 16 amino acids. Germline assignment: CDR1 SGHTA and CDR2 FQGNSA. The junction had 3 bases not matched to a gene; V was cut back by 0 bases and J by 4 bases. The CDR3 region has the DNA TGTGCCAGCAGCTTAGCTCGACAGGGGGCATACAATGAGCAGTTCTTC. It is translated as CASSLARQGAYNEQFF. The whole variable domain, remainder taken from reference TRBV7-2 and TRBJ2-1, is GAGVSQSPSNKVTEKGKDVELRCDPISGHTALYWYRQSLGQGLEFLIYFQGNSAPDKSGLPSDRFSAERTGGSVSTLTIQRTQQEDSAVYLCASSLARQGAYNEQFFGPGTRLTVL.

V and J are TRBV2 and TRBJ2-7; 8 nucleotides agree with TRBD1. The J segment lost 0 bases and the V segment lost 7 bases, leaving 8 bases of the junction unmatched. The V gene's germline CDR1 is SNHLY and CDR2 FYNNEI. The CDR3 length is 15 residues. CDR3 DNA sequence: TGTGCCAGCAAAGACAGGGGATCGGGCTCCTACGAGCAGTACTTC. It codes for CASKDRGSGSYEQYF. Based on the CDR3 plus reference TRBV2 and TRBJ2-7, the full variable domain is EPEVTQTPSHQVTQMGQEVILRCVPISNHLYFYWYRQILGQKVEFLVSFYNNEISEKSEIFDDQFSVERPDGSNFTLKIRSTKLEDSAMYFCASKDRGSGSYEQYFGPGTRLTVT.

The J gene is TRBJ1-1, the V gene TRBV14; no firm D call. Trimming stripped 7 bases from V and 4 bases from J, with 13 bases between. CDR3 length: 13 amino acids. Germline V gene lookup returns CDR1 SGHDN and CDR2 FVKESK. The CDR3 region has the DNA TGTGCCAGCACCAGCACCTGGGCCACTGAAGCTTTCTTT. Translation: CASTSTWATEAFF.

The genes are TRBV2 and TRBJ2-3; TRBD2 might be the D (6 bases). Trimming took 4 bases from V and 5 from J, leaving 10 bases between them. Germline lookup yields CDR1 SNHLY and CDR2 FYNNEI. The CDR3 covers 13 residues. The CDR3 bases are TGTGCCAGCAGTGTAAGGGACTTAGATACGCAGTATTTT. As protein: CASSVRDLDTQYF.

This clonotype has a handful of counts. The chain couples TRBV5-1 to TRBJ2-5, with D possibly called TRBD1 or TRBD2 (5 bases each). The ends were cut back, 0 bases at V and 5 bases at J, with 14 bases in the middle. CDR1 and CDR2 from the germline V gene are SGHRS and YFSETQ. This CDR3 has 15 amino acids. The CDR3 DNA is TGCGCCAGCAGCTTGGTGGACATAAGAGGGGAGACCCAGTACTTC. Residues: CASSLVDIRGETQYF.

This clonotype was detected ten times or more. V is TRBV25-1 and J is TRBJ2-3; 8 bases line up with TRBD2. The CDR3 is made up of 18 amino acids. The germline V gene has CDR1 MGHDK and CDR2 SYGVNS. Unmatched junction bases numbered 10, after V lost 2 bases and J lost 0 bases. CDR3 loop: CASSETPLAGGSTDTQYF. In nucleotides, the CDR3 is TGTGCCAGCAGTGAAACCCCCCTCGCGGGAGGTAGCACAGATACGCAGTATTTT.

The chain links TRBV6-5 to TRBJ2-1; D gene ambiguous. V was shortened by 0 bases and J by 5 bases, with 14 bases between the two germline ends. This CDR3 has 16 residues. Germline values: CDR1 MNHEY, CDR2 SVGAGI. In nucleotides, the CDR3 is TGTGCCAGCAGTTACTCGATATCCAAAAAGGACAATGAGCAGTTCTTC. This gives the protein CASSYSISKKDNEQFF.

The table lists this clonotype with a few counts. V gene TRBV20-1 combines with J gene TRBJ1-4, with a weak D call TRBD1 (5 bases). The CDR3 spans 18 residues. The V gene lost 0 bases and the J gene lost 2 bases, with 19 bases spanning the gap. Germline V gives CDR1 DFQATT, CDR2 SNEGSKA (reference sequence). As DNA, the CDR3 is TGCAGTGCTAGAGAGTTGGGCGGGGGGATTAGGACTAATGAAAAACTGTTTTTT. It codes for CSARELGGGIRTNEKLFF.

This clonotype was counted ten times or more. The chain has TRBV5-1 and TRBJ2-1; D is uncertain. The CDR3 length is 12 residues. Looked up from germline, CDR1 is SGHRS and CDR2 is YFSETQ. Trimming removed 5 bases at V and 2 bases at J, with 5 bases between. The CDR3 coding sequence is TGCGCCAGCAGGGGTACCTACAATGAGCAGTTCTTC. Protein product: CASRGTYNEQFF.

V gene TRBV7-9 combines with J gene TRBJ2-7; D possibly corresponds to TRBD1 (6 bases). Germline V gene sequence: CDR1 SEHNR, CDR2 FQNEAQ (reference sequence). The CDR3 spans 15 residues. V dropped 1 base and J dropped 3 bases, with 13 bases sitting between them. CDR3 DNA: TGTGCCAGCAGCTTAGTGGGGACAACGGGCTACGAGCAGTACTTC. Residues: CASSLVGTTGYEQYF.

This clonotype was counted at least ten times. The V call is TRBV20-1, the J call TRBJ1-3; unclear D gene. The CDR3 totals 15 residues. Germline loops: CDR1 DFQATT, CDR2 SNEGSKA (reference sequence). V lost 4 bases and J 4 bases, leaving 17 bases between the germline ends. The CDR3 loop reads CSATNPGQKGNTIYF. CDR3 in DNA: TGCAGTGCTACTAATCCGGGCCAAAAGGGAAACACCATATATTTT.

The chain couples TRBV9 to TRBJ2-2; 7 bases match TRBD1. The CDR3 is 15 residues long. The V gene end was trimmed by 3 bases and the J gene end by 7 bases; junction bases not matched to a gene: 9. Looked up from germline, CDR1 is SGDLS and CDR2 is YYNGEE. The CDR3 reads CASSEEGGAGGELFF. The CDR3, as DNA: TGTGCCAGCAGCGAGGAAGGGGGCGCGGGCGGGGAGCTGTTTTTT.

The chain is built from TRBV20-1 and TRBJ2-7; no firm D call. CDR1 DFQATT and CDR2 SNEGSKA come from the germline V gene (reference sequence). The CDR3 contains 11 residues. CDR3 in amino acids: CSLEESYEQYF. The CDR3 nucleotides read TGCAGCTTAGAGGAGTCCTACGAGCAGTACTTC.

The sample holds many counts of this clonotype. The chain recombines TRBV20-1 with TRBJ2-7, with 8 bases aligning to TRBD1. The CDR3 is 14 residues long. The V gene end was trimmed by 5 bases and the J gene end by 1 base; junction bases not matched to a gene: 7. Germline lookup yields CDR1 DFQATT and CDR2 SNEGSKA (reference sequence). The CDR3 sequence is CSAPDRENSYEQYF. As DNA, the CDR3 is TGCAGTGCTCCGGACAGGGAAAATTCCTACGAGCAGTACTTC.

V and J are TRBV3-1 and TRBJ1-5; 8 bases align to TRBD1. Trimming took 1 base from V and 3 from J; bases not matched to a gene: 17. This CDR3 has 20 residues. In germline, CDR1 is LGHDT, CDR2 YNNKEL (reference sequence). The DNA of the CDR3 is TGTGCCAGCAGCCAAGCATACGGGACAGGTCGCCTTTTTACCAATCAGCCCCAGCATTTT. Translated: CASSQAYGTGRLFTNQPQHF.

The DNA of the CDR3 is TGTGCCAGCAGTGAAGAGGAGCGGGGCTCCTACAATGAGCAGTTCTTC. Translating it yields CASSEEERGSYNEQFF. The chain combines TRBV25-1 with TRBJ2-1; 7 nucleotides agree with TRBD2. With 2 bases clipped from V and 0 bases from J, the junction kept 4 bases outside the gene matches. The CDR3 covers 16 residues. CDR1 MGHDK and CDR2 SYGVNS come from the germline V gene.

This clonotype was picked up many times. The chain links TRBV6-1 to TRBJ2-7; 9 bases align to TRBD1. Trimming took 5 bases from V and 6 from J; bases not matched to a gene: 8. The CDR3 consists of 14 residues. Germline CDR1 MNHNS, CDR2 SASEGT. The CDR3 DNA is TGTGCCAGCAGTCCCGGGACAGGGCGAAGCGAGCAGTACTTC. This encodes CASSPGTGRSEQYF.

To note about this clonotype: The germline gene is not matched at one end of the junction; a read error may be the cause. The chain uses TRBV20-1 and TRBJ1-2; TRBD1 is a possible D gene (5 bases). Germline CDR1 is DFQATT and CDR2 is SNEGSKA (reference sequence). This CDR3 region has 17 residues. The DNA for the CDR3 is TGCTGTGCTAGAGATCTGAGTAACAGGCTCAACCCCTATGGCTACACCTTC. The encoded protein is CCARDLSNRLNPYGYTF.

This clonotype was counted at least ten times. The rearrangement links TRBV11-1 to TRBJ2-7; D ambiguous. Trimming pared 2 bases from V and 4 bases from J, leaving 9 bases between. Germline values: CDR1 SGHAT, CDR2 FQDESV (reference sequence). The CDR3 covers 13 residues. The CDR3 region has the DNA TGTGCCAGCAGCTTAAACTGGGCTTACGAGCAGTACTTC. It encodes CASSLNWAYEQYF. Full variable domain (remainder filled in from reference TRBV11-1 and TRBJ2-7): EAEVAQSPRYKITEKSQAVAFWCDPISGHATLYWYRQILGQGPELLVQFQDESVVDDSQLPKDRFSAERLKGVDSTLKIQPAELGDSAMYLCASSLNWAYEQYFGPGTRLTVT.

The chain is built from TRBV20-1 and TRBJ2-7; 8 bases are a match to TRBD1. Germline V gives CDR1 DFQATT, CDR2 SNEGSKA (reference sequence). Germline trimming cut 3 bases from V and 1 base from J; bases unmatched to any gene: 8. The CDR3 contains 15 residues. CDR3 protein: CSARPGQGLSYEQYF. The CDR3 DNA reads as TGCAGTGCTAGGCCTGGACAGGGTTTATCCTACGAGCAGTACTTC.

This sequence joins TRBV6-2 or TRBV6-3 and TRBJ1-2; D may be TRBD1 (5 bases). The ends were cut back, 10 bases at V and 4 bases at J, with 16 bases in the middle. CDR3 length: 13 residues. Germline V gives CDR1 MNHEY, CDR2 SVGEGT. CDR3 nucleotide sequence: TGTGCCACCCAACAGGCGATAATCTATGGCTACACCTTC. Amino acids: CATQQAIIYGYTF.

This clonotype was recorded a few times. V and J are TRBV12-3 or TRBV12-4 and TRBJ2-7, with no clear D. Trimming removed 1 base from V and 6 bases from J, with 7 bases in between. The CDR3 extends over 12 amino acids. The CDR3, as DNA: TGTGCCAGCAGTTTAGTCTTAAGCGAGCAGTACTTC. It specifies CASSLVLSEQYF.

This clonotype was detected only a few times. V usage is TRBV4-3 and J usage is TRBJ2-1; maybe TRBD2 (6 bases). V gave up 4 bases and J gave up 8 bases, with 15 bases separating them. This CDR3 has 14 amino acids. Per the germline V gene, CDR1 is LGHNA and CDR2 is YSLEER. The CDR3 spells CASSRAGISDEQFF. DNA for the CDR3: TGCGCCAGCAGCCGAGCGGGCATATCGGATGAGCAGTTCTTC.